This T cell receptor beta chain was sequenced during a study of blood T cell repertoires in COVID-19. The wider study: T cells, B-cell-depleted T cells, or PBMCs supplied cDNA or gDNA.

This CDR3 is 11 amino acids long. Looked up from germline, CDR1 is SNHLY and CDR2 is FYNNEI. Trimming stripped 4 bases from V and 10 bases from J, with 8 bases between. Sequencing was performed with immunoSEQ multiplex PCR; in TCRdb, only in-frame clones are kept and a portion is missing. Altogether about 190,000 clones are present, about 77% being singletons, with the ten largest covering 2.5% to 3%. The rearrangement joins TRBV2 to TRBJ2-1; D is unresolved. The sample was peripheral blood. The receptor's source is a woman older than 75 with active or convalescent COVID-19. CDR3 nucleotides: TGTGCCAGCAGTGTGGGCAGCGAGCAGTTCTTC. It encodes CASSVGSEQFF.